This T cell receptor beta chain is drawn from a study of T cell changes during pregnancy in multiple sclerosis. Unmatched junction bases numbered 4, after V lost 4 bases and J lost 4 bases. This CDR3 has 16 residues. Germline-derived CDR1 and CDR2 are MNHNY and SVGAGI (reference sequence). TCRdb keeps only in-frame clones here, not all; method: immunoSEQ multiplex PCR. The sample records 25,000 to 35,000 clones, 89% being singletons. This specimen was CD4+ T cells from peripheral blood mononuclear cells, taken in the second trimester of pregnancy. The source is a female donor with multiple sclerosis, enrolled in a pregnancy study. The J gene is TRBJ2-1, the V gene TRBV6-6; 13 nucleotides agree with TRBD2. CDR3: CASSFRTSGGYNEQFF. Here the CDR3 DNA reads TGTGCCAGCAGTTTTAGGACTAGCGGGGGTTACAATGAGCAGTTCTTC.